One and the same sample provided the 24 T cell receptor beta chains below, sequenced in a study of identical twins. A single record per CDR3 protein comes from TCRdb applying MiXCR to the 5' RACE reads. The repertoire holds hundreds of thousands of distinct CDR3 sequences, 18% seen once, with under 15% in the top ten. The data were also submitted as part of a second study, on T cells expressing NK-cell markers.

The sequencing sample was made of PBMCs. The receptors here all came from a woman aged 18-29 years in good health.

The table lists this clonotype with a few counts. This chain uses TRBV10-3 with TRBJ2-1; the match to TRBD2 covers 9 bases. V was pared by 10 bases and J by 5 bases, with 12 bases of the junction left unmatched. The CDR3 runs 15 residues. Looked up from germline, CDR1 is ENHRY and CDR2 is SYGVKD. The CDR3 DNA is TGTGCCACCCGGAGGGGGACTAGCCTTGACAATGAGCAGTTCTTC. Translating gives CATRRGTSLDNEQFF.

This chain joins TRBV20-1 and TRBJ2-5, with 14 bases that match TRBD2. V was clipped by 4 bases and J by 3 bases; unmatched bases: 4. The germline CDR1 and CDR2 sequences are DFQATT and SNEGSKA (reference sequence). The CDR3 is 15 amino acids. The CDR3 region has the DNA TGCAGTGCTAACCGACTAGCGGGGGGGGAAGAGACCCAGTACTTC. Its protein is CSANRLAGGEETQYF.

The sample holds a few counts of this clonotype. The V gene is TRBV7-9, the J gene TRBJ2-1; 7 nucleotides agree with TRBD2. The germline V gene has CDR1 SEHNR and CDR2 FQNEAQ (reference sequence). J was trimmed by 5 bases and V by 4 bases; bases with no gene match: 11. The CDR3 length is 16 residues. CDR3 coding DNA: TGTGCCAGCAGCTCCCCGGGGCGGGAGTGGGACAATGAGCAGTTCTTC. It encodes CASSSPGREWDNEQFF.

This clonotype has just a few counts. V is TRBV7-2 and J is TRBJ1-2, with 9 bases that match TRBD1. The V segment lost 3 bases and the J segment 5 bases; nucleotides outside the gene matches: 7. The CDR3 has 15 amino acids. Germline V CDR1 and CDR2: SGHTA, FQGNSA. CDR3 in amino acids: CASSFPSTGGYGYTF. The CDR3 DNA reads TGTGCCAGCAGCTTCCCCTCGACAGGGGGTTATGGCTACACCTTC.

This clonotype was observed a few times. The rearrangement links TRBV20-1 to TRBJ1-6, with 10 bases that match TRBD1. Germline V gene lookup returns CDR1 DFQATT and CDR2 SNEGSKA (reference sequence). Losses at the gene ends were 5 bases for V and 9 bases for J; bases not matched to a gene: 7. This CDR3 region has 14 residues. For the CDR3, the DNA is TGCAGTGCTGGCCTCGGGACAGGGGTTTCACCCCTCCACTTT. Protein product: CSAGLGTGVSPLHF.

V usage is TRBV5-1 and J usage is TRBJ2-1; 9 bases agree with TRBD2. The germline V gene encodes CDR1 SGHRS and CDR2 YFSETQ. The CDR3 covers 17 residues. After removal of 4 bases from V and 4 bases from J, the junction contained 12 bases not matched to a gene. The CDR3 nucleotides are TGCGCCAGCAGCCTTGGCAGAGGCGGGGGGGCTTACAATGAGCAGTTCTTC. Translation gives CASSLGRGGGAYNEQFF. Combining the CDR3 with reference TRBV5-1 and TRBJ2-1 gives the whole variable domain KAGVTQTPRYLIKTRGQQVTLSCSPISGHRSVSWYQQTPGQGLQFLFEYFSETQRNKGNFPGRFSGRQFSNSRSEMNVSTLELGDSALYLCASSLGRGGGAYNEQFFGPGTRLTVL.

This clonotype showed up just a few times. This chain connects TRBV9 to TRBJ1-2, with 7 bases matching TRBD1. The CDR3 extends over 15 amino acids. Germline V gives CDR1 SGDLS, CDR2 YYNGEE. Losses at the gene ends were 3 bases for V and 1 base for J; bases not matched to a gene: 6. The CDR3 spells CASSAGTDFNYGYTF. DNA for the CDR3: TGTGCCAGCAGCGCCGGGACAGACTTTAACTATGGCTACACCTTC.

This sequence joins TRBV20-1 and TRBJ2-1; the match to TRBD2 covers 10 bases. The CDR3 runs to 14 residues. Per the germline V gene, CDR1 is DFQATT and CDR2 is SNEGSKA (reference sequence). Trimming took 1 base from V and 6 from J; bases not matched to a gene: 3. The CDR3 DNA reads as TGCAGTGCTAGAGCCAGCGGGAGGGCCAATGAGCAGTTCTTC. Protein sequence: CSARASGRANEQFF.

This clonotype was counted between two and nine times. This sequence joins TRBV5-5 and TRBJ2-5, with TRBD2 matching over 8 bases. V shed 2 bases and J 5 bases; nucleotides not matched to a gene: 8. The V gene's germline CDR1 is SGHKS and CDR2 YYEKEE (reference sequence). The CDR3 is 15 amino acids. The CDR3 is CASSFSTGTRETQYF. CDR3 coding DNA: TGTGCCAGCAGCTTCTCGACCGGGACTAGGGAGACCCAGTACTTC.

The chain is built from TRBV20-1 and TRBJ1-4, with D unclear. This CDR3 contains 14 residues. CDR1 and CDR2 from the germline V gene are DFQATT and SNEGSKA (reference sequence). V lost 6 bases and J lost 0, with 11 bases in between. The CDR3 nucleotides read TGCAGTGCGGACCAGAGTGCAACTAATGAAAAACTGTTTTTT. Its protein product is CSADQSATNEKLFF.

The J gene is TRBJ2-7, the V gene TRBV7-9, with a possible D match to TRBD1 (6 bases). Trimming stripped 3 bases from V and 6 bases from J, with 15 bases between. The CDR3 is 14 amino acids. Germline-derived CDR1 and CDR2 are SEHNR and FQNEAQ (reference sequence). The CDR3 loop is CASSFRTENFEQYF. CDR3 nucleotide sequence: TGTGCCAGCAGCTTCCGGACAGAGAACTTCGAGCAGTACTTC. Using reference TRBV7-9 and TRBJ2-7 for the parts outside the CDR3, the full variable domain is DTGVSQNPRHKITKRGQNVTFRCDPISEHNRLYWYRQTLGQGPEFLTYFQNEAQLEKSRLLSDRFSAERPKGSFSTLEIQRTEQGDSAMYLCASSFRTENFEQYFGPGTRLTVT.

This clonotype was counted between two and nine times. This sequence joins TRBV20-1 and TRBJ2-7; D possibly corresponds to TRBD2 (5 bases). The CDR3 is made up of 14 amino acids. Deletions cut 6 bases from V and 1 base from J, with 16 bases between. CDR1 is DFQATT and CDR2 is SNEGSKA in the germline V gene (reference sequence). CDR3 sequence (DNA): TGCAGTGCCTCCCGGCGGGCCTTTTCCTACGAGCAGTACTTC. Translated, it gives CSASRRAFSYEQYF.

CDR3 sequence reads: CASSPRGYSSTDTQYF. CDR3 in DNA: TGTGCCAGCAGCCCCAGAGGATACTCTAGCACAGATACGCAGTATTTT. The chain recombines TRBV11-2 with TRBJ2-3; D gene ambiguous. The CDR3 length is 16 residues. The germline V gene has CDR1 SGHAT and CDR2 FQNNGV. Trimming removed 5 bases from V and 0 bases from J, with 15 bases in between.

This chain connects TRBV2 to TRBJ2-7, with D hard to call. V dropped 1 base and J dropped 3 bases, with 10 bases sitting between them. The CDR3 covers 14 residues. CDR1 and CDR2 (germline): SNHLY, FYNNEI. The CDR3 loop reads CASSEGTEIYEQYF. CDR3 nucleotides: TGTGCCAGCAGTGAAGGGACGGAGATCTACGAGCAGTACTTC. Variable domain in full (rest from reference TRBV2 and TRBJ2-7): EPEVTQTPSHQVTQMGQEVILRCVPISNHLYFYWYRQILGQKVEFLVSFYNNEISEKSEIFDDQFSVERPDGSNFTLKIRSTKLEDSAMYFCASSEGTEIYEQYFGPGTRLTVT.

This clonotype was detected many times. V is TRBV15 and J is TRBJ1-2, with 7 bases aligning to TRBD1. V was clipped by 2 bases and J by 4 bases; unmatched bases: 19. CDR3 size: 19 residues. In germline, CDR1 is LNHNV, CDR2 YYDKDF (reference sequence). The CDR3 coding sequence is TGTGCCACCAGCAGAAAAGGCTGGATTAGGGGCGCAGGGGGCTATGGCTACACCTTC. It encodes CATSRKGWIRGAGGYGYTF.

This clonotype was counted between two and nine times. The chain links TRBV12-3 or TRBV12-4 to TRBJ1-3, with no clear D. This CDR3 has 12 amino acids. Trimming left V 6 bases short and J 4 bases short, with 7 bases between. CDR3: CASRTDGNTIYF. The CDR3 region has the DNA TGTGCCAGCAGGACGGACGGAAACACCATATATTTT.

This clonotype was counted a few times. This chain links TRBV20-1 with TRBJ2-3, with 7 nucleotides matching TRBD2. Germline V CDR1 and CDR2: DFQATT, SNEGSKA (reference sequence). V lost 6 bases, J lost 0 bases, and 3 bases stayed unmatched. The CDR3 runs to 13 residues. The CDR3 nucleotides read TGCAGTGCCGATAGCGGGAGCACAGATACGCAGTATTTT. This encodes CSADSGSTDTQYF.

This clonotype turned up a few times. The chain uses TRBV20-1 and TRBJ2-1; a weak D match, TRBD2 (6 bases). The CDR3 contains 16 residues. Germline lookup yields CDR1 DFQATT and CDR2 SNEGSKA (reference sequence). V lost 8 bases and J 0 bases, leaving 20 bases between the germline ends. This chain's CDR3 is CSSNPLLATSYNEQFF. DNA of the CDR3: TGCAGTTCAAATCCGCTCCTAGCGACCTCCTACAATGAGCAGTTCTTC.

This clonotype was observed a few times. V gene TRBV12-3 or TRBV12-4 combines with J gene TRBJ1-5; possible D gene TRBD1, 5 bases. Trimming took 3 bases from V and 3 from J, leaving 9 bases between them. This CDR3 comprises 14 residues. The CDR3 is CASSLETDNQPQHF. DNA of the CDR3: TGTGCCAGCAGTTTGGAGACAGACAATCAGCCCCAGCATTTT.

The chain employs TRBV18 and TRBJ2-7, with TRBD1 matching 8 bases. The CDR3 runs 19 residues. Looked up from germline, CDR1 is KGHSH and CDR2 is LQKENI. Trimming at V came to 3 bases and at J to 0 bases, leaving 16 bases not matched to a gene. The CDR3 nucleotides are TGTGCCAGCTCACCTACCGGGACAGGCCCCTGGGGGACCTCCTACGAGCAGTACTTC. Protein sequence: CASSPTGTGPWGTSYEQYF.

This chain connects TRBV5-1 to TRBJ2-6, with unresolved D. Trimming cost V 0 bases and J 3 bases, with 7 bases left between them. The germline V gene encodes CDR1 SGHRS and CDR2 YFSETQ. CDR3 length: 15 residues. CDR3 in amino acids: CASSLVGNGANVLTF. As DNA, the CDR3 is TGCGCCAGCAGCTTGGTGGGGAATGGGGCCAACGTCCTGACTTTC.

The gene calls are TRBV20-1 and TRBJ2-3; TRBD2 matches 8 bases. Germline V gene sequence: CDR1 DFQATT, CDR2 SNEGSKA (reference sequence). After removal of 1 base from V and 0 bases from J, the junction contained 3 bases not matched to a gene. CDR3 length: 15 amino acids. CDR3 amino acids: CSARVGGGSTDTQYF. CDR3 sequence (DNA): TGCAGTGCTAGAGTCGGCGGGGGGAGCACAGATACGCAGTATTTT.

The chain combines TRBV20-1 with TRBJ1-2; maybe TRBD1 (5 bases). Trimming took 3 bases from V and 6 from J, leaving 11 bases between them. The CDR3 is made up of 12 amino acids. The germline gives CDR1 DFQATT, CDR2 SNEGSKA (reference sequence). CDR3 nucleotides: TGCAGTGCTAGTAAACGGGACGATGGCTACACCTTC. This gives the protein CSASKRDDGYTF.

There are a few counts of this clonotype. The V call is TRBV9, the J call TRBJ2-3; D gene uncertain. Germline V gene data show CDR1 as SGDLS and CDR2 as YYNGEE. The CDR3 totals 12 residues. V was trimmed by 4 bases and J by 6 bases, leaving 9 bases between them. The CDR3 DNA reads TGTGCCAGCAGCCCAGTGGTGGATACGCAGTATTTT. It encodes CASSPVVDTQYF.